The sequence of this TCR beta chain was determined in a study of blood T cells in healthy people across ages. For the second PCR, which ran for about 7 to 11 cycles, a sample-barcoded 5' primer and a J-beta primer mix were used. TCRdb itself ran the 5' RACE reads through MiXCR, one entry per CDR3 protein. The data hold hundreds of thousands of distinct CDR3 sequences, with about 43% observed a single time. This clonotype has just one count. The CDR3 is made up of 15 amino acids. Trimming removed 2 bases from V and 1 base from J, with 12 bases in between. Germline loops: CDR1 SEHNR, CDR2 FQNEAQ (reference sequence).

The sample comprised blood. The genes are TRBV7-9 and TRBJ2-7, with a tentative D call TRBD1 (5 bases). The clonotype originates from a man older than 75 in good health. The CDR3 coding sequence is TGTGCCAGCAGCTTATATGCAGGGTATTCCTACGAGCAGTACTTC. This codes for CASSLYAGYSYEQYF. Full variable domain (outside the CDR3, taken from reference TRBV7-9 and TRBJ2-7): DTGVSQNPRHKITKRGQNVTFRCDPISEHNRLYWYRQTLGQGPEFLTYFQNEAQLEKSRLLSDRFSAERPKGSFSTLEIQRTEQGDSAMYLCASSLYAGYSYEQYFGPGTRLTVT.